The T cell receptor beta chain under discussion was sequenced for a study of identical twins. Study observations and caveats: Out-of-frame alpha sequences shared between twins exhibited an excess of low generation probability. Models underestimated TCR alpha sharing (out-of-frame) in monozygotic twins. In cord blood, abundant beta clonotypes had fewer insertions; memory showed no trend.

This clonotype was seen a handful of times. Its target is not known. A single record per CDR3 protein comes from TCRdb applying MiXCR to the 5' RACE reads. The data hold about 890,000 distinct CDR3 sequences, with more than 9% observed a single time. The J segment lost 2 bases and the V segment lost 5 bases, leaving 11 bases of the junction unmatched. The CDR3 length is 16 residues. The V gene's germline CDR1 is SGHAT and CDR2 FQNNGV. This same sample was also taken into another study, of yellow fever vaccine responses in identical twins.

The chain uses TRBV11-2 and TRBJ2-7; 8 positions agree with TRBD2. Sequencing used PBMCs. The TCR comes from a young woman in good health. The chain's CDR3 is CASSASRASGPYEQYF. As DNA, the CDR3 is TGTGCCAGCAGCGCTTCGCGGGCTAGCGGGCCCTACGAGCAGTACTTC.